These 29 T cell receptor beta chains share one sample of origin, sequenced in a study of lymphopenia after photon versus proton radiotherapy (dated by TCRdb to the late 2010s). Preparation of the library involved the immunoSEQ multiplex PCR assay. In its TCRdb copy, this immuneACCESS table keeps in-frame sequences only and misses some clones. Where compared with another copy, unresolved V genes explain less than half of these, and the others have no known cause. The sample has 17,000 or so clones on record, 80% to 90% of them singletons. The top ten clones comprise 8% to 10% of the sample. Here the sequenced sample was peripheral blood, taken from a patient treated with proton-based radiotherapy. The receptors were gathered from a man aged 70-80 years with pancreatic cancer.

This clone was counted between two and nine times. This chain connects TRBV2 to TRBJ1-2; 7 positions agree with TRBD1. The V gene end was trimmed by 0 bases and the J gene end by 7 bases; junction bases not matched to a gene: 11. This CDR3 contains 16 residues. CDR1 SNHLY and CDR2 FYNNEI come from the germline V gene. The DNA of the CDR3 is TGTGCCAGCAGTGAAGCCAAAACAGAGGGGGCGGGTGGCTACACCTTC. Its translation: CASSEAKTEGAGGYTF. The full variable domain, completed using reference TRBV2 and TRBJ1-2, is EPEVTQTPSHQVTQMGQEVILRCVPISNHLYFYWYRQILGQKVEFLVSFYNNEISEKSEIFDDQFSVERPDGSNFTLKIRSTKLEDSAMYFCASSEAKTEGAGGYTFGSGTRLTVV.

This CDR3 is CASSLWDAGTDTQYF. DNA for the CDR3: TGTGCCAGCAGCTTGTGGGATGCGGGGACAGATACGCAGTATTTT. V gene TRBV5-8 combines with J gene TRBJ2-3, with D tentatively TRBD2 (6 bases). CDR3 length: 15 residues. Germline lookup yields CDR1 SGHTS and CDR2 YDEGEE. The V end was cut by 1 base, the J end by 3 bases, with 12 bases between.

The chain combines TRBV14 with TRBJ2-6; weak D call: TRBD2 (5 bases). The V end was cut by 4 bases, the J end by 0 bases, with 19 bases between. The germline V gene encodes CDR1 SGHDN and CDR2 FVKESK. The length of the CDR3 is 19 residues. The CDR3 coding sequence is TGTGCCAGCAGCCCACTCTCGGGGATAGACTTCTCTGGGGCCAACGTCCTGACTTTC. This gives the protein CASSPLSGIDFSGANVLTF.

The chain carries TRBV6-5 and TRBJ1-2; D is unclear. Between the trimmed V and J ends, which lost 5 bases and 2 bases, there was a span of 9 bases. Germline CDR1 MNHEY, CDR2 SVGAGI. This CDR3 is 13 amino acids long. The DNA for the CDR3 is TGTGCCAGCAGTAACCGGTGGAACTATGGCTACACCTTC. This gives the protein CASSNRWNYGYTF.

This chain connects TRBV7-6 to TRBJ1-5, with no clear D. Trimming removed 5 bases at V and 0 bases at J, with 14 bases between. This CDR3 has 16 amino acids. From germline, CDR1 is SGHVS and CDR2 FNYEAQ. CDR3 coding DNA: TGTGCCAGCAGCCCCCGAGGGCACACTAGCAATCAGCCCCAGCATTTT. This encodes CASSPRGHTSNQPQHF. The variable domain in full, with the rest retrieved from reference TRBV7-6 and TRBJ1-5, is GAGVSQSPRYKVTKRGQDVALRCDPISGHVSLYWYRQALGQGPEFLTYFNYEAQQDKSGLPNDRFSAERPEGSISTLTIQRTEQRDSAMYRCASSPRGHTSNQPQHFGDGTRLSIL.

This chain links TRBV6-5 with TRBJ1-1; D uncertain. The CDR3 has 15 amino acids. The V gene lost 0 bases and the J gene lost 1 base, with 9 bases spanning the gap. Germline V gives CDR1 MNHEY, CDR2 SVGAGI. The CDR3 here is CASSYSMHGNTEAFF. The DNA of the CDR3 is TGTGCCAGCAGTTACTCGATGCATGGGAACACTGAAGCTTTCTTT.

This chain joins TRBV12-5 and TRBJ2-5; 7 bases agree with TRBD1. The germline gives CDR1 LGHNT, CDR2 FRNRAP. Trimming removed 7 bases from V and 8 bases from J; junction bases left unmatched: 4. This CDR3 has 11 amino acids. The CDR3 region is CASVRTGTQYF. The CDR3 DNA reads as TGTGCTAGTGTTCGGACAGGAACCCAGTACTTC.

The rearrangement links TRBV30 to TRBJ2-3; D not certain. The CDR3 contains 11 residues. CDR1 is GTSNPN and CDR2 is SVGIG in the germline V gene (reference sequence). V was clipped by 0 bases and J by 7 bases, with 5 bases between them. The CDR3 sequence is CAWSVDNTQYF. In DNA, the CDR3 is TGTGCCTGGAGTGTGGATAATACGCAGTATTTT.

The genes are TRBV29-1 and TRBJ2-1, with 8 bases that match TRBD2. The CDR3 runs 12 residues. The germline CDR1 and CDR2 sequences are SQVTM and ANQGSEA. The CDR3 bases are TGCGGGGGGACTAGCTCCTACAATGAGCAGTTCTTC. Protein: CGGTSSYNEQFF.

The count of this clone is one. V is TRBV5-5 and J is TRBJ1-1; D is unresolved. With 1 base removed from V and 3 bases from J, the gap between germline ends came to 10 bases. Germline assignment: CDR1 SGHKS and CDR2 YYEKEE (reference sequence). There are 14 residues in the CDR3. CDR3 residues: CASSLSTWDTEAFF. The CDR3 region has the DNA TGTGCCAGCAGCTTGTCAACTTGGGACACTGAAGCTTTCTTT.

The genes are TRBV2 and TRBJ2-3; a possible D gene is TRBD2 (6 bases). V shed 5 bases and J shed 5 bases, with 14 bases lying between them. Germline values: CDR1 SNHLY, CDR2 FYNNEI. The CDR3 runs 14 residues. The CDR3, as DNA: TGTGCCAGCAGTAAGAGTATCGGGAGAGATACGCAGTATTTT. This gives the protein CASSKSIGRDTQYF.

This chain joins TRBV11-2 and TRBJ2-2, with 9 bases that match TRBD2. This CDR3 is built from 16 residues. The V segment lost 3 bases and the J segment 5 bases; nucleotides outside the gene matches: 7. Germline V gives CDR1 SGHAT, CDR2 FQNNGV. CDR3 sequence (DNA): TGTGCCAGCAGCTTTAGCGGGAGCAGCGTAACCGGGGAGCTGTTTTTT. This sequence encodes CASSFSGSSVTGELFF.

This clone came up once. This rearrangement joins TRBV19 to TRBJ2-5; D is possibly TRBD1 (6 bases). Per germline, CDR1 LNHDA and CDR2 SQIVND (reference sequence). The CDR3 runs to 15 residues. V dropped 10 bases and J dropped 3 bases, with 21 bases sitting between them. CDR3 region: CATANPRTGKETQYF. CDR3 DNA sequence: TGTGCCACCGCGAACCCTAGAACAGGGAAAGAGACCCAGTACTTC.

V usage is TRBV27 and J usage is TRBJ1-1; 7 bases agree with TRBD1. CDR1 MNHEY and CDR2 SMNVEV come from the germline V gene (reference sequence). This CDR3 has 13 residues. Unmatched junction bases numbered 9, after V lost 8 bases and J lost 6 bases. CDR3 DNA: TGTGCCAGCGGGACAGCTGTACCCCCTGAAGCTTTCTTT. Protein product: CASGTAVPPEAFF.

The rearrangement links TRBV18 to TRBJ1-4, with 9 positions matching TRBD1. Germline V gene sequence: CDR1 KGHSH, CDR2 LQKENI. V was clipped by 2 bases and J by 7 bases; unmatched bases: 5. The CDR3 contains 15 residues. The CDR3 sequence: CASSPGTGRGEKLFF. In nucleotides, the CDR3 is TGTGCCAGCTCACCAGGGACAGGGAGAGGTGAAAAACTGTTTTTT. Supplemented by reference TRBV18 and TRBJ1-4, the full variable domain reads NAGVMQNPRHLVRRRGQEARLRCSPMKGHSHVYWYRQLPEEGLKFMVYLQKENIIDESGMPKERFSAEFPKEGPSILRIQQVVRGDSAAYFCASSPGTGRGEKLFFGSGTQLSVL.

Here the CDR3 reads CASSPGLAGAEGTQYF. The CDR3 region has the DNA TGTGCCAGCAGCCCGGGACTAGCGGGGGCTGAGGGGACCCAGTACTTC. The chain recombines TRBV4-2 with TRBJ2-5, with 14 bases matching TRBD2. V trimming: 4 bases; J trimming: 7 bases; junction bases outside the gene matches: 8. CDR3 length: 16 residues. Germline V gives CDR1 LGHNA, CDR2 YNFKEQ.

In its sample, this clone was seen a few times. The chain links TRBV21-1 to TRBJ2-2; no check of the table's D call, TRBD2, against the DNA was made. TRBV21-1 is marked as a pseudogene. There are 13 residues in the CDR3. The CDR3 loop is CASSRSRFGELFF. The CDR3 DNA reads TGTGCCAGCAGCAGGTCCCGGTTCGGGGAGCTGTTTTTT.

The V gene is TRBV5-5, the J gene TRBJ2-5; D unresolved. From germline, CDR1 is SGHKS and CDR2 YYEKEE (reference sequence). The CDR3 is made up of 15 amino acids. The ends were cut back, 2 bases at V and 2 bases at J, with 13 bases in the middle. CDR3 sequence: CASSFSPVQQETQYF. In nucleotides, the CDR3 is TGTGCCAGCAGCTTCTCGCCCGTACAACAAGAGACCCAGTACTTC.

The V call is TRBV19, the J call TRBJ2-3; no reliable D call. V was clipped by 4 bases and J by 6 bases, with 14 bases between them. Per the germline V gene, CDR1 is LNHDA and CDR2 is SQIVND (reference sequence). The CDR3 spans 14 residues. In nucleotides, the CDR3 is TGTGCCAGTAGTAAAAATCCGTCTTCTGATACGCAGTATTTT. Protein: CASSKNPSSDTQYF.

The chain combines TRBV4-1 with TRBJ2-1; 10 bases map to TRBD1. The V gene end was trimmed by 1 base and the J gene end by 3 bases; junction bases not matched to a gene: 9. The germline V gene has CDR1 MGHRA and CDR2 YSYEKL. The CDR3 extends over 18 amino acids. CDR3: CASSQAWLRTGGYNEQFF. CDR3 in DNA: TGCGCCAGCAGCCAAGCTTGGTTAAGGACAGGGGGCTACAATGAGCAGTTCTTC.

The chain joins TRBV30 to TRBJ1-1; 7 bases fit TRBD1. The CDR3 runs 12 residues. With 5 bases clipped from V and 1 base from J, the junction kept 1 base outside the gene matches. CDR1 and CDR2 from the germline V gene are GTSNPN and SVGIG (reference sequence). The CDR3 loop is CAWGTANTEAFF. The CDR3 DNA follows: TGTGCCTGGGGGACAGCGAACACTGAAGCTTTCTTT.

The gene calls are TRBV9 and TRBJ2-3, with 13 bases identical to TRBD2. V shed 4 bases and J 5 bases; nucleotides not matched to a gene: 7. The CDR3 has 16 amino acids. The V gene's germline CDR1 is SGDLS and CDR2 YYNGEE. The CDR3 region has the DNA TGTGCCAGCAGCCCACCGGGACTAGCGGGACAAGATACGCAGTATTTT. Translated: CASSPPGLAGQDTQYF.

This clone has more than one count but fewer than ten. V usage is TRBV7-6 and J usage is TRBJ2-1; tentatively, D is TRBD2 (5 bases). Germline-derived CDR1 and CDR2 are SGHVS and FNYEAQ. V was pared by 5 bases and J by 8 bases, with 16 bases between. The CDR3 sequence is 14 residues long. Here the CDR3 DNA reads TGTGCCAGCAGCCCCCCTCGAGGGCGGGATGAGCAGTTCTTC. Translating gives CASSPPRGRDEQFF.

The J gene is TRBJ2-1, the V gene TRBV9; tentatively, D is TRBD1 or TRBD2 (5 bases each). The CDR3 sequence is 16 residues long. Looked up from germline, CDR1 is SGDLS and CDR2 is YYNGEE. The V gene lost 3 bases and the J gene lost 5 bases, with 18 bases spanning the gap. The CDR3 nucleotides read TGTGCCAGCAGCGGAGGGGTAGCAAACGTCGACAATGAGCAGTTCTTC. Translation: CASSGGVANVDNEQFF.

The chain couples TRBV15 to TRBJ1-1, with 8 nucleotides matching TRBD1. The V and J ends lost 1 base and 1 base, in that order; junction bases with no gene match: 5. CDR1 and CDR2 from the germline V gene are LNHNV and YYDKDF (reference sequence). CDR3 size: 16 residues. In DNA, the CDR3 is TGTGCCACCAGCAGAGTATTAGGACAGGGGAACACTGAAGCTTTCTTT. Protein: CATSRVLGQGNTEAFF.

The chain has TRBV19 and TRBJ2-2; either TRBD1 or TRBD2 may supply D (5 bases each). Germline CDR1 is LNHDA and CDR2 is SQIVND (reference sequence). This CDR3 is built from 17 residues. Trimming took off 0 bases at V and 1 base at J, with 12 bases between the two ends. The CDR3 here is CASSIDSVGVNTGELFF. The CDR3 DNA reads TGTGCCAGTAGTATAGATTCCGTGGGGGTGAACACCGGGGAGCTGTTTTTT.

The V and J genes are TRBV14 and TRBJ2-1, with a possible D match to TRBD1 (7 bases). Trimming shortened V by 0 bases and J by 4 bases, and 13 bases separated the two germline ends. Germline-derived CDR1 and CDR2 are SGHDN and FVKESK. The CDR3 spans 16 residues. The DNA for the CDR3 is TGTGCCAGCAGCCAAGATGGGGGGACAGTTTACAATGAGCAGTTCTTC. Amino acids: CASSQDGGTVYNEQFF. Full variable domain (missing parts from reference TRBV14 and TRBJ2-1): EAGVTQFPSHSVIEKGQTVTLRCDPISGHDNLYWYRRVMGKEIKFLLHFVKESKQDESGMPNNRFLAERTGGTYSTLKVQPAELEDSGVYFCASSQDGGTVYNEQFFGPGTRLTVL.

The chain recombines TRBV6-1 with TRBJ2-3; 9 nucleotides match TRBD2. This CDR3 is built from 15 residues. V lost 4 bases, J lost 4 bases, and 6 bases stayed unmatched. CDR1 and CDR2 (germline): MNHNS, SASEGT. CDR3 coding DNA: TGTGCCAGCAGTGGTCTGCGGGGGGGCCCAGATACGCAGTATTTT. Translating gives CASSGLRGGPDTQYF.

The genes are TRBV30 and TRBJ1-3; D uncertain. Germline-derived CDR1 and CDR2 are GTSNPN and SVGIG (reference sequence). V was pared by 2 bases and J by 4 bases, with 9 bases between. The CDR3 extends over 13 amino acids. CDR3 in amino acids: CAWSPSGGNTIYF. The CDR3 DNA reads TGTGCCTGGAGTCCCTCCGGCGGAAACACCATATATTTT.